This note documents a single TCR beta chain sequence. The data were taken from a study of T cell changes during pregnancy in multiple sclerosis. The protocol was immunoSEQ multiplex PCR, while the TCRdb copy is restricted to in-frame clones and leaves out a portion. The table lists approximately 44,000 clones, approximately 91% of them singletons. Germline loops: CDR1 GTSNPN, CDR2 SVGIG (reference sequence). The length of the CDR3 is 15 residues. Unmatched junction bases numbered 11, after V lost 1 base and J lost 8 bases. The sequence derives from a female donor with multiple sclerosis, enrolled in a pregnancy study. The specimen was CD8+ T cells from peripheral blood mononuclear cells, collected in the third trimester of pregnancy. The chain recombines TRBV30 with TRBJ1-2; TRBD1 matches 9 bases. CDR3 nucleotide sequence: TGTGCCTGGAGTGAGGGGGACAGGGCTACGGAGGGCTACACCTTC. The encoded protein is CAWSEGDRATEGYTF.